This T cell receptor (beta chain) was captured in a study of blood T cells in healthy people across ages. This clonotype was counted between two and nine times. V shed 4 bases, J shed 6 bases, and the junction held 5 bases outside the gene matches. CDR1 SGHTA and CDR2 FQGNSA come from the germline V gene. The CDR3 runs 14 residues. A second PCR of roughly 7 to 11 cycles used a sample-barcoded 5' primer and a J-beta primer mix. A single record per CDR3 protein comes from TCRdb applying MiXCR to the 5' RACE reads. The sample holds approximately 1.5 million distinct CDR3 sequences, 40% to 45% seen once. This chain links TRBV7-2 with TRBJ1-1; 10 bases map to TRBD1. The sample taken for sequencing was blood. The clonotype comes from a woman younger than 30 in good health. The CDR3 DNA follows: TGTGCCAGCAGCTCGGACAGGGGGTGGGCTGAAGCTTTCTTT. It specifies CASSSDRGWAEAFF.